The 3 T cell receptor beta chains given below trace back to one sample, sequenced in a study of T-cell reconstitution after alpha-beta-depleted transplantation in children. It was with unique molecular identifiers that the TCRbeta library was prepared. TCRdb passed the PCR reads through MiXCR, listing each CDR3 protein once. The sample holds tens of thousands of distinct CDR3 sequences, over 4.5% seen once. The sample was PBMCs, mostly from graft donor cells, taken 180 days after TCRalphabeta/CD19-depleted stem cell transplant. The receptors here all came from a boy younger than two who had a stem cell transplant for acute myeloid leukemia, so the T cells may come from the graft donor.

The sample holds many counts of this clonotype. The chain joins TRBV18 to TRBJ2-3; D possibly corresponds to TRBD1 (5 bases). Germline V gene sequence: CDR1 KGHSH, CDR2 LQKENI. The CDR3 length is 14 residues. V was clipped by 2 bases and J by 2 bases, with 8 bases between them. The CDR3 loop is CASSPGAPTDTQYF. DNA of the CDR3: TGTGCCAGCTCACCAGGGGCCCCCACAGATACGCAGTATTTT.

CDR3 bases: TGTGCCAGCAGCTTCCTTGAGAGGGGCACAGATACGCAGTATTTT. Translating gives CASSFLERGTDTQYF. The chain has TRBV5-4 and TRBJ2-3; possible D gene TRBD2, 5 bases. Germline V CDR1 and CDR2: SGHNT, YYREEE (reference sequence). V lost 2 bases and J lost 1, with 11 bases in between. The CDR3 is made up of 15 amino acids.

This clonotype occurred many times. The chain's CDR3 is CATQEAYNEQFF. The CDR3 nucleotides are TGCGCCACCCAGGAGGCCTACAATGAGCAGTTCTTC. This chain joins TRBV10-2 and TRBJ2-1; perhaps TRBD2 as D (5 bases). Germline CDR1 WSHSY, CDR2 SAAADI. This CDR3 has 12 amino acids. V was clipped by 10 bases and J by 2 bases, with 9 bases between them.